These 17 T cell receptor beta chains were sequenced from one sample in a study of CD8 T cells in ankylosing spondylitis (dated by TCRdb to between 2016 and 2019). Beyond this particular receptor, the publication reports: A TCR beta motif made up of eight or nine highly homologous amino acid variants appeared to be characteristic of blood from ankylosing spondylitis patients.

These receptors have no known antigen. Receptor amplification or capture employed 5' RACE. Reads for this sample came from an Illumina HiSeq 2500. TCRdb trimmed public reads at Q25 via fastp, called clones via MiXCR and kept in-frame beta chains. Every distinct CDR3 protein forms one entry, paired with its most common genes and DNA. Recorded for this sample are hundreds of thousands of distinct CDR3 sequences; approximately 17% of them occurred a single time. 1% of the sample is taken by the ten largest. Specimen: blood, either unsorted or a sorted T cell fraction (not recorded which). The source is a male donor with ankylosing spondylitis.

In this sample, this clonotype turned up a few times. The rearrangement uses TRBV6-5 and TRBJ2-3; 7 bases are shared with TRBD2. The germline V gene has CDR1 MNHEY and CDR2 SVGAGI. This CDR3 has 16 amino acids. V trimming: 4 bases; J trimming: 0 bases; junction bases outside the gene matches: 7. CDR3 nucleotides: TGTGCCAGCAGTTCCCTAAGCGGGGATAGCACAGATACGCAGTATTTT. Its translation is CASSSLSGDSTDTQYF.

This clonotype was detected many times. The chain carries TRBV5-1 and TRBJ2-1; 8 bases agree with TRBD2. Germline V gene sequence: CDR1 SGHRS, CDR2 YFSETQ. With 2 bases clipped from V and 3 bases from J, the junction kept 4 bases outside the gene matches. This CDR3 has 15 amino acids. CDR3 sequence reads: CASSFTSGNYNEQFF. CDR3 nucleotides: TGCGCCAGCAGCTTTACTAGCGGAAACTACAATGAGCAGTTCTTC.

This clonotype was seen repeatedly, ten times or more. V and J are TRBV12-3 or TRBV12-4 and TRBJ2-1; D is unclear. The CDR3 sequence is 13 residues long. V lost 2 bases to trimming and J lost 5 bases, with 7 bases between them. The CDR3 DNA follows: TGTGCCAGCAGTTTAAGACTTAACAATGAGCAGTTCTTC. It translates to CASSLRLNNEQFF.

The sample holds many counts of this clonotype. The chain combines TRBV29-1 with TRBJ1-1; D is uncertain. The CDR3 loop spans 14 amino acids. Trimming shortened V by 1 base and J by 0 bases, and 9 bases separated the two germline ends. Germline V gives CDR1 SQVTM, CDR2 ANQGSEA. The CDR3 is CSVEVGGLNTEAFF. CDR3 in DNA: TGCAGCGTTGAAGTGGGCGGTTTGAACACTGAAGCTTTCTTT.

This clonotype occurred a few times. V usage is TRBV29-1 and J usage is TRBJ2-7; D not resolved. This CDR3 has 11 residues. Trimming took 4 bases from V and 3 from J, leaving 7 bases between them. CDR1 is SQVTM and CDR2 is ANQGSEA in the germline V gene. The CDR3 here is CSVGLGYEQYF. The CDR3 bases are TGCAGCGTTGGTCTGGGCTACGAGCAGTACTTC.

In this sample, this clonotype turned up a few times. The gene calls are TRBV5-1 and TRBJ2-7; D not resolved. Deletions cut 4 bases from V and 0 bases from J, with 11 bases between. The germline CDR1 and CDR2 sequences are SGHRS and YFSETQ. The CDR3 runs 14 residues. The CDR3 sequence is CASSQLSTSYEQYF. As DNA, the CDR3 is TGCGCCAGCAGCCAGCTGAGTACCTCCTACGAGCAGTACTTC.

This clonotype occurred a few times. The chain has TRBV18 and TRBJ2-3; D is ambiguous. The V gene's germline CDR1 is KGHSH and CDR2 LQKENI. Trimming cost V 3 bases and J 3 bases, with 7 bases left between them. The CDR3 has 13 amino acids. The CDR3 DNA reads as TGTGCCAGCTCACCGGGAAAGACAGATACGCAGTATTTT. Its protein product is CASSPGKTDTQYF. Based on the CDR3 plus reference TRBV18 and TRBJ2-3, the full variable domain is NAGVMQNPRHLVRRRGQEARLRCSPMKGHSHVYWYRQLPEEGLKFMVYLQKENIIDESGMPKERFSAEFPKEGPSILRIQQVVRGDSAAYFCASSPGKTDTQYFGPGTRLTVL.

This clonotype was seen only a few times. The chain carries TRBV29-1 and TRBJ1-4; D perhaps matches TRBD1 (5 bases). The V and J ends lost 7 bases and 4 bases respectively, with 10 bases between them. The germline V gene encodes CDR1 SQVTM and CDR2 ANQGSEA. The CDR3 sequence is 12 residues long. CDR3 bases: TGCAGCGCGGGACGGCGTAATGAAAAACTGTTTTTT. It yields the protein CSAGRRNEKLFF.

CDR3 coding DNA: TGCGCCAGCAGCTTGGGGGGTTCTAGCGGGGGCCGTGATACGCAGTATTTT. Translation gives CASSLGGSSGGRDTQYF. V usage is TRBV5-1 and J usage is TRBJ2-3; 10 nucleotides match TRBD2. The germline V gene encodes CDR1 SGHRS and CDR2 YFSETQ. J gave up 6 bases and V 0 bases, and 10 bases lay outside the gene matches. The CDR3 spans 17 residues.

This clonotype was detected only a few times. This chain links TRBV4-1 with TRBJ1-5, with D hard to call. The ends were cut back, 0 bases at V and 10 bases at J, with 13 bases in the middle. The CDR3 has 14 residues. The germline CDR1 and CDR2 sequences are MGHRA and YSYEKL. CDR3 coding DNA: TGCGCCAGCAGCCAAGATCCCCGATCAGCCCCCCAGCATTTT. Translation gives CASSQDPRSAPQHF.

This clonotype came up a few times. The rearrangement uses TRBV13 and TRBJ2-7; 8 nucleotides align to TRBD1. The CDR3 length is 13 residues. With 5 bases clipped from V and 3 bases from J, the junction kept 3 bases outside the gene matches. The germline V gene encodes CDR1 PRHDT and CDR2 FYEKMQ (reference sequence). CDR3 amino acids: CASSRGTGYEQYF. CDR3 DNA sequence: TGTGCCAGCAGCCGCGGGACAGGCTACGAGCAGTACTTC.

CDR3 in amino acids: CASSRDVTNYGYTF. CDR3 sequence (DNA): TGTGCCAGCAGCCGGGACGTCACTAACTATGGCTACACCTTC. The chain uses TRBV3-1 and TRBJ1-2, with D tentatively TRBD1 (5 bases). Germline V gene data show CDR1 as LGHDT and CDR2 as YNNKEL (reference sequence). V lost 4 bases and J lost 0, with 9 bases in between. This CDR3 region has 14 residues.

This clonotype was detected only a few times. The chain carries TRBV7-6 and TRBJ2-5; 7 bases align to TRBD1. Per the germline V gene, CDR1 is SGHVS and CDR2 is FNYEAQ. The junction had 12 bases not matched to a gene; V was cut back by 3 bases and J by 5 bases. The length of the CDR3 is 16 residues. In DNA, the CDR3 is TGTGCCAGCAGCTTGACAGGGAGCGCCTCGGGGGAGACCCAGTACTTC. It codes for CASSLTGSASGETQYF. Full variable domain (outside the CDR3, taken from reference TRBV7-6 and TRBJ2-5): GAGVSQSPRYKVTKRGQDVALRCDPISGHVSLYWYRQALGQGPEFLTYFNYEAQQDKSGLPNDRFSAERPEGSISTLTIQRTEQRDSAMYRCASSLTGSASGETQYFGPGTRLLVL.

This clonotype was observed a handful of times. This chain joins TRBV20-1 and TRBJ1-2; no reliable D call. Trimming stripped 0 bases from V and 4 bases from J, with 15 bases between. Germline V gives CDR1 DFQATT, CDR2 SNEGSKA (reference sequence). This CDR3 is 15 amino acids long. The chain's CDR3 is CSARDSGRNLYGYTF. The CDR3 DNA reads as TGCAGTGCTAGAGATAGTGGCAGAAACCTCTATGGCTACACCTTC.

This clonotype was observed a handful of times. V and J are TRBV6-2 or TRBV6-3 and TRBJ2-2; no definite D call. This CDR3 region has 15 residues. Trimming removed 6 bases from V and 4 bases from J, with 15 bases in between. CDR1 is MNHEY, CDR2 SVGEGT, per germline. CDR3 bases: TGTGCCAGCAGCTCGCCGGCGGTCGGCACCGGGGAGCTGTTTTTT. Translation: CASSSPAVGTGELFF.

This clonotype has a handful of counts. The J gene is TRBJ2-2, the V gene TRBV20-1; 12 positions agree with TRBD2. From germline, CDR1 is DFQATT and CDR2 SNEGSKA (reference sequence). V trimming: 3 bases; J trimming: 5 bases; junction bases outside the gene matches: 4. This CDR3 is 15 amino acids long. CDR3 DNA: TGCAGTGCTAGGGCTAGCGGGAGGGAAACCGGGGAGCTGTTTTTT. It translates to CSARASGRETGELFF.

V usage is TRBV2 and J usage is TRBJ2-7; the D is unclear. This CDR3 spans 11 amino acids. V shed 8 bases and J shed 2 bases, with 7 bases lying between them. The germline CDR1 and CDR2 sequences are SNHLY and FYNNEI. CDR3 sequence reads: CASLNTYEQYF. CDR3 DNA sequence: TGTGCCAGCCTTAATACCTACGAGCAGTACTTC.